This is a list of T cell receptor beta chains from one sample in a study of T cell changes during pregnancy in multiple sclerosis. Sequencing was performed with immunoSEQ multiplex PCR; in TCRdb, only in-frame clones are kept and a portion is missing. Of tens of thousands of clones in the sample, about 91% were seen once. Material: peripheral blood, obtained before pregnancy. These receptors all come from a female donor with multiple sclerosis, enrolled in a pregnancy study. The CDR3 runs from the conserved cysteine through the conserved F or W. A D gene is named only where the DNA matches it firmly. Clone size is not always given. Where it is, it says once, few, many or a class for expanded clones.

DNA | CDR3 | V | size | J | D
TGTGCCAGCAACCAAACCCCTGGTTGGAGGTCACCCCTCCACTTT | CASNQTPGWRSPLHF | TRBV6-5 | NA | TRBJ1-6 | NA
TGTGCCAGCAGGGGGGACCCCGGGAGCTCCTACGAGCAGTACTTC | CASRGDPGSSYEQYF | TRBV2 | NA | TRBJ2-7 | NA
TGTGCCAGCAGCGTAGTTGCGGGGGGGTTAGTTGAGCAGTTCTTC | CASSVVAGGLVEQFF | TRBV9 | NA | TRBJ2-1 | TRBD2
TGTGCCTGGAGCCGGACTAGCAGGATGTGGGAGCAGTACTTC | CAWSRTSRMWEQYF | TRBV30 | NA | TRBJ2-7 | TRBD2
TGTGCCAGTAGCTACCGGGACAGGGGCGACACCGGGGAGCTGTTTTTT | CASSYRDRGDTGELFF | TRBV19 | NA | TRBJ2-2 | TRBD1
TGTGCCAGCAGCTTAACAGGGGGAAACACCATATATTTT | CASSLTGGNTIYF | TRBV5-4 | NA | TRBJ1-3 | NA
TGTGCCTGGAGTTTCTGGGGCAGGGATTCACCCCTCCACTTT | CAWSFWGRDSPLHF | TRBV30 | NA | TRBJ1-6 | NA
TGTGCCAGCAGCCATCCTAGCGGGGGTTCTAGCACAGATACGCAGTATTTT | CASSHPSGGSSTDTQYF | TRBV7-2 | NA | TRBJ2-3 | TRBD2
TGCAGCGTTGAGGAACAGTACGAGCAGTACTTC | CSVEEQYEQYF | TRBV29-1 | NA | TRBJ2-7 | NA
TGTGCCTGGAGGGAGGGGGGGAATACAGGTCAGCCCCAGCATTTT | CAWREGGNTGQPQHF | TRBV30 | NA | TRBJ1-5 | NA
TGTGCCAGTAGTATGGGGACACTTGCAACTAATGAAAAACTGTTTTTT | CASSMGTLATNEKLFF | TRBV19 | NA | TRBJ1-4 | NA
TGTGCCTGGAGTCCCACTGGGGCCAACGTCCTGACTTTC | CAWSPTGANVLTF | TRBV30 | NA | TRBJ2-6 | NA
TGTGCCAGCAGCTTAGAGCTGACCGGGACAGGTACGTACAATGAGCAGTTCTTC | CASSLELTGTGTYNEQFF | TRBV7-2 | NA | TRBJ2-1 | TRBD1
TGTGCCAGCAGCTTCCCCCCGAGGTCGCTCGAGCAGTACTTC | CASSFPPRSLEQYF | TRBV7-9 | few | TRBJ2-7 | NA
TGTGCCAGCAGCTTGGCCAGCGACGGGGGAGATACGCAGTATTTT | CASSLASDGGDTQYF | TRBV5-4 | NA | TRBJ2-3 | NA
TGTGCCAGCAGTTACGGGGCTGGGGGGGGTCAGCCCCAGCATTTT | CASSYGAGGGQPQHF | TRBV6-6 | NA | TRBJ1-5 | NA
TGCGCCAGCAGGGAGAGTGGGGGGGCGGGCGGGGAGCTGTTTTTT | CASRESGGAGGELFF | TRBV4-1 | NA | TRBJ2-2 | NA
TGCGCCAGCAGCTTGTTAGCGGGGGCCCACAATGAGCAGTTCTTC | CASSLLAGAHNEQFF | TRBV5-1 | NA | TRBJ2-1 | TRBD2
TGTGCCAGCAGTCCCCGCCGACAGGGCACGAAAGAGACCCAGTACTTC | CASSPRRQGTKETQYF | TRBV25-1 | NA | TRBJ2-5 | TRBD1
TGTGCCAGCAGCTTCTCAACTACGTCTGGCCATGAGCAGTTCTTC | CASSFSTTSGHEQFF | TRBV7-2 | NA | TRBJ2-1 | NA
TGTGCCAGCAGCGTTCCCCGATTTCCCGTCTCTAGAGATGAGCAGTTCTTC | CASSVPRFPVSRDEQFF | TRBV9 | NA | TRBJ2-1 | NA
TGTGCCACCGGAAGGAGCTCCTACGAGCAGTACTTC | CATGRSSYEQYF | TRBV2 | once | TRBJ2-7 | NA
TGTGCCAGCAGTACAAGTTATAGCAATCAGCCCCAGCATTTT | CASSTSYSNQPQHF | TRBV7-9 | NA | TRBJ1-5 | NA
TGTGCCAGCAGCTCAGGACAGGGGGCGGGTGAGCAGTACTTC | CASSSGQGAGEQYF | TRBV7-8 | once | TRBJ2-7 | TRBD1
TGTGCCAGCAGCCCCGTGGGAGGGGCCGAGCAGTACTTC | CASSPVGGAEQYF | TRBV7-9 | few | TRBJ2-7 | TRBD2
TGTGCCAGCACCCCGGGACTAGCGGGAGTTGGGACGCAGTATTTT | CASTPGLAGVGTQYF | TRBV6-1 | NA | TRBJ2-3 | TRBD2
TGTGCCAGCAGACCCAGCGGGGGCGGCCCCGAGACCCAGTACTTC | CASRPSGGGPETQYF | TRBV27 | NA | TRBJ2-5 | TRBD2
TGTGCCAGCAGCTTTGGCGGGGGCTCCTACAATGAGCAGTTCTTC | CASSFGGGSYNEQFF | TRBV7-3 | NA | TRBJ2-1 | TRBD2
TGCGCCAGCAGCCAAGATAGCCCTTCGGGGACAGGGATCTATGGCTACACCTTC | CASSQDSPSGTGIYGYTF | TRBV4-3 | NA | TRBJ1-2 | TRBD1
TGTGCCAGCAGCGTTGGGACAATTGCTAACTATGGCTACACCTTC | CASSVGTIANYGYTF | TRBV9 | NA | TRBJ1-2 | NA
TGTGCCAGCAGCTCTTCCGGGACAGGGAACACTGAAGCTTTCTTT | CASSSSGTGNTEAFF | TRBV5-4 | few | TRBJ1-1 | TRBD1
TGTGCCAGCTTCCCGACAGGGAAAACCAACTATGGCTACACCTTC | CASFPTGKTNYGYTF | TRBV18 | NA | TRBJ1-2 | TRBD1
TGTGCCAGCAGCCCTACCAGGGGGGCGTCAAATAATTCACCCCTCCACTTT | CASSPTRGASNNSPLHF | TRBV7-9 | NA | TRBJ1-6 | TRBD1
TGCGCCAGCAGCTTGGGGACTAGCGGGTGGCGAACCTACGAGCAGTACTTC | CASSLGTSGWRTYEQYF | TRBV5-1 | once | TRBJ2-7 | TRBD2
TGTGCCACCAGCAGAGGGTCACGCATGAGCGGTCTTACGGGGAACGAGCAGTACTTC | CATSRGSRMSGLTGNEQYF | TRBV15 | NA | TRBJ2-7 | NA
TGTGCCAGCAGCTTAAGGCCGGATAGGGGCACTGAAGCTTTCTTT | CASSLRPDRGTEAFF | TRBV7-2 | NA | TRBJ1-1 | NA
TGTGCCAGCAAAGGGACAGGGGACGGCTACACCTTC | CASKGTGDGYTF | TRBV2 | NA | TRBJ1-2 | TRBD1
TGTGCCAGCAGCGTCACAGGGTCCGGTTACGAGCAGTACTTC | CASSVTGSGYEQYF | TRBV9 | NA | TRBJ2-7 | NA
TGTGCCAGCAGTCGCCGACTAGCGGGGGAGAATGAGCAGTTCTTC | CASSRRLAGENEQFF | TRBV6-5 | NA | TRBJ2-1 | TRBD2
TGTGCCAGTAGTACGACAGGGGTCTGGCAGCCCCAGCATTTT | CASSTTGVWQPQHF | TRBV19 | NA | TRBJ1-5 | TRBD1
TGCGCCAGCAGCTTAGGCGGGGCCTCCTACAATGAGCAGTTCTTC | CASSLGGASYNEQFF | TRBV5-1 | NA | TRBJ2-1 | NA
TGTGCCAGCTCACCACTAGCGATGATCTACCAAGAGACCCAGTACTTC | CASSPLAMIYQETQYF | TRBV18 | NA | TRBJ2-5 | NA
TGTGCCAGCAGTTTAATGTGGCTAGCGACCGGGGAGCTGTTTTTT | CASSLMWLATGELFF | TRBV27 | few | TRBJ2-2 | NA